A selection of T cell receptor beta chains follows, all from one sample in a study of regulatory T cells in long-lasting Graves disease. Via MiXCR, TCRdb re-called the multiplex PCR reads, giving one row per CDR3 protein. The table records roughly 400,000 distinct CDR3 sequences, over 14% of them present only once. This same sample was also taken into another study, of T cells in Graves' hyperthyroidism and ophthalmopathy.

The source material was peripheral blood mononuclear cells (PBMCs), sampled at new diagnosis, from a patient treated with antithyroid drugs. The source of these receptors is a woman in her 40s with Graves disease. Both conserved end residues are part of each CDR3. A D gene is named only where the DNA matches it firmly. The size entry is marked missing in some rows and otherwise reads once, few, many or a size class.

cdr3_nt: TGCGCCAGCAGCTTGGACTTCAATGATCCCTACGAGCAGTACTTC
cdr3_aa: CASSLDFNDPYEQYF
v_call: TRBV5-1
j_call: TRBJ2-7
clone_size: few
d_call: .

cdr3_nt: TGTGCCAGCAGCCAGACGGGCTCACCCCTCCACTTT
cdr3_aa: CASSQTGSPLHF
v_call: TRBV3-1
j_call: TRBJ1-6
clone_size: few
d_call: .

cdr3_nt: TGTGCCAGCAGCCCGGGACAGGGGGCTTCTGAGCAGTACTTC
cdr3_aa: CASSPGQGASEQYF
v_call: TRBV14
j_call: TRBJ2-7
clone_size: .
d_call: TRBD1

cdr3_nt: TGCGCCAGCAGCCAAGCAGCGGGACAGGGAACCGGGGAGCTGTTTTTT
cdr3_aa: CASSQAAGQGTGELFF
v_call: TRBV4-1
j_call: TRBJ2-2
clone_size: .
d_call: TRBD1

cdr3_nt: TGTGCCAGTAGTGACCCTAGCGGGAGAGCCTACGAGCAGTACTTC
cdr3_aa: CASSDPSGRAYEQYF
v_call: TRBV19
j_call: TRBJ2-7
clone_size: few
d_call: TRBD2

cdr3_nt: TGTGCCAGCATGGTCGGTCAGAACACCGGGGAGCTGTTTTTT
cdr3_aa: CASMVGQNTGELFF
v_call: TRBV6-1
j_call: TRBJ2-2
clone_size: many
d_call: .

cdr3_nt: TGTGCCAGTAGTATTCCGGCAACTAATGAAAAACTGTTTTTT
cdr3_aa: CASSIPATNEKLFF
v_call: TRBV19
j_call: TRBJ1-4
clone_size: .
d_call: .

cdr3_nt: TGTGCCAGCTCCGCAGGGACCCAAGCCCCCCTCCTCTACGAGCAGTACTTC
cdr3_aa: CASSAGTQAPLLYEQYF
v_call: TRBV25-1
j_call: TRBJ2-7
clone_size: many
d_call: .

cdr3_nt: TGTGCCAGCAGCGCCGAGACTAGCGGCACAGATACGCAGTATTTT
cdr3_aa: CASSAETSGTDTQYF
v_call: TRBV9
j_call: TRBJ2-3
clone_size: few
d_call: TRBD2

cdr3_nt: TGTGCCAGCAGCTTAGACTTGGGGGTTGGCGGCTACACCTTC
cdr3_aa: CASSLDLGVGGYTF
v_call: TRBV11-2
j_call: TRBJ1-2
clone_size: once
d_call: .

cdr3_nt: TGTGCCAGCAGCTTAGCGCAGGGCTCGCAGTTCTTC
cdr3_aa: CASSLAQGSQFF
v_call: TRBV11-1
j_call: TRBJ2-1
clone_size: many
d_call: .

cdr3_nt: TGTGCCAGCAGTCCGCGGGGGGATCTGGACTATGGCTACACCTTC
cdr3_aa: CASSPRGDLDYGYTF
v_call: TRBV2
j_call: TRBJ1-2
clone_size: .
d_call: .

cdr3_nt: TGTGCCAGCAGCCAAGCTAGCGGGAGAGTAGCGCAGTATTTT
cdr3_aa: CASSQASGRVAQYF
v_call: TRBV4-2
j_call: TRBJ2-3
clone_size: many
d_call: TRBD2

cdr3_nt: TGTGCCAGCGGTATGACAGAAAACATGAACACTGAAGCTTTCTTT
cdr3_aa: CASGMTENMNTEAFF
v_call: TRBV6-1
j_call: TRBJ1-1
clone_size: .
d_call: .

cdr3_nt: TGTGCCACCAGTGATCATGACGGGGGCAGTGAGCAGTTCTTC
cdr3_aa: CATSDHDGGSEQFF
v_call: TRBV24-1
j_call: TRBJ2-1
clone_size: few
d_call: .

cdr3_nt: TGTGCCAGCAGCTCTTGGTCGGGGTCATCCTACGAGCAGTACTTC
cdr3_aa: CASSSWSGSSYEQYF
v_call: TRBV5-6
j_call: TRBJ2-7
clone_size: .
d_call: .

cdr3_nt: TGTGCCAGCAGCGACCGGGACAGGGGACCCCGCTACAATGAGCAGTTCTTC
cdr3_aa: CASSDRDRGPRYNEQFF
v_call: TRBV7-9
j_call: TRBJ2-1
clone_size: many
d_call: TRBD1

cdr3_nt: TGTGCCAGCAGTTTGTTCGTTGGAGGACAAGAGACCCAGTACTTC
cdr3_aa: CASSLFVGGQETQYF
v_call: TRBV28
j_call: TRBJ2-5
clone_size: .
d_call: .

cdr3_nt: TGCAGCGTTGCGGAGGATGGCACAGATACGCAGTATTTT
cdr3_aa: CSVAEDGTDTQYF
v_call: TRBV29-1
j_call: TRBJ2-3
clone_size: few
d_call: .

cdr3_nt: TGTGCCAGCAGCTTCTCTGGAAAGGACACAGATACGCAGTATTTT
cdr3_aa: CASSFSGKDTDTQYF
v_call: TRBV11-2
j_call: TRBJ2-3
clone_size: many
d_call: .

cdr3_nt: TGCGCCAGCAGCTACAGGGATGTCGGTAATCAGCCCCAGCATTTT
cdr3_aa: CASSYRDVGNQPQHF
v_call: TRBV4-1
j_call: TRBJ1-5
clone_size: .
d_call: .

cdr3_nt: TGTGCCAGCAGTTTGCGGGGTCTCTCCTACAATGAGCAGTTCTTC
cdr3_aa: CASSLRGLSYNEQFF
v_call: TRBV28
j_call: TRBJ2-1
clone_size: many
d_call: .

cdr3_nt: TGTGCCAGCACCTCCCGGGACAAAACCTACGAGCAGTACTTC
cdr3_aa: CASTSRDKTYEQYF
v_call: TRBV6-2/TRBV6-3
j_call: TRBJ2-7
clone_size: many
d_call: .

cdr3_nt: TGCGCCAGCAGACGACTAGATGCCTACAATGAGCAGTTCTTC
cdr3_aa: CASRRLDAYNEQFF
v_call: TRBV10-2
j_call: TRBJ2-1
clone_size: .
d_call: .

cdr3_nt: TGCAGTGCTAGAGATCTAGCGGGCTACAATGAGCAGTTCTTC
cdr3_aa: CSARDLAGYNEQFF
v_call: TRBV20-1
j_call: TRBJ2-1
clone_size: many
d_call: TRBD2

cdr3_nt: TGTGCCAGCAGTTTGGGAGGGACAGGGTATGGCTACACCTTC
cdr3_aa: CASSLGGTGYGYTF
v_call: TRBV28
j_call: TRBJ1-2
clone_size: many
d_call: TRBD1

cdr3_nt: TGTGCCAGCAGTTTATTCCCTCCCGGGAAGACCCAGTACTTC
cdr3_aa: CASSLFPPGKTQYF
v_call: TRBV28
j_call: TRBJ2-5
clone_size: many
d_call: .

cdr3_nt: TGCGCCAGCAGCCAAGACAGGGGGTCCTACAATGAGCAGTTCTTC
cdr3_aa: CASSQDRGSYNEQFF
v_call: TRBV4-1
j_call: TRBJ2-1
clone_size: few
d_call: TRBD1

cdr3_nt: TGTGCCAGCAGCTCCTCGACCTGGAGTGAAAAACTGTTTTTT
cdr3_aa: CASSSSTWSEKLFF
v_call: TRBV7-8
j_call: TRBJ1-4
clone_size: many
d_call: .

cdr3_nt: TGTGCCAGCAGCCGTCTAGCGGGAGTCGGTGAGCAGTTCTTC
cdr3_aa: CASSRLAGVGEQFF
v_call: TRBV7-9
j_call: TRBJ2-1
clone_size: few
d_call: TRBD2

cdr3_nt: TGTGCCAGCAGCTTAGGGGACAGGGAAATTTACTATGGCTACACCTTC
cdr3_aa: CASSLGDREIYYGYTF
v_call: TRBV13
j_call: TRBJ1-2
clone_size: many
d_call: TRBD1

cdr3_nt: TGCGCCAGCAGCCAAAGCGAGGTCCACCGCACAGATACGCAGTATTTT
cdr3_aa: CASSQSEVHRTDTQYF
v_call: TRBV4-1
j_call: TRBJ2-3
clone_size: few
d_call: .

cdr3_nt: TGCGCCAGCAGTTCCCAACCGACAGGGGGCACTGAAGCTTTCTTT
cdr3_aa: CASSSQPTGGTEAFF
v_call: TRBV5-1
j_call: TRBJ1-1
clone_size: many
d_call: TRBD1

cdr3_nt: TGTGCCAGCAGCTTGGTCGGCGGATATCGACTAATCGAGCAGTACTTC
cdr3_aa: CASSLVGGYRLIEQYF
v_call: TRBV5-8
j_call: TRBJ2-7
clone_size: few
d_call: .

cdr3_nt: TGTGCCAGCAGGTCGACCGATTCACCCCTCCACTTT
cdr3_aa: CASRSTDSPLHF
v_call: TRBV7-9
j_call: TRBJ1-6
clone_size: many
d_call: .

cdr3_nt: TGTGCCAGCAGCCCGGAGGGACAGGGTTTCGGGGAGCAGTACTTC
cdr3_aa: CASSPEGQGFGEQYF
v_call: TRBV7-9
j_call: TRBJ2-7
clone_size: many
d_call: TRBD1

cdr3_nt: TGTGCCAGCAGCCTGGGTTCAGACAATGAGCAGTTCTTC
cdr3_aa: CASSLGSDNEQFF
v_call: TRBV7-3
j_call: TRBJ2-1
clone_size: many
d_call: .

cdr3_nt: TGTGCCAGCAGCTACGGGACGGGGGGCACCCAGTACTTC
cdr3_aa: CASSYGTGGTQYF
v_call: TRBV11-3
j_call: TRBJ2-5
clone_size: many
d_call: .

cdr3_nt: TGTGCCAGCAGCCTCAGGGGGCAAACCTCCTACAATGAGCAGTTCTTC
cdr3_aa: CASSLRGQTSYNEQFF
v_call: TRBV7-6
j_call: TRBJ2-1
clone_size: many
d_call: TRBD1

cdr3_nt: TGCGCCAGCAGTGATGGCGGGAGCTACAATGAGCAGTTCTTC
cdr3_aa: CASSDGGSYNEQFF
v_call: TRBV10-2
j_call: TRBJ2-1
clone_size: many
d_call: TRBD2

cdr3_nt: TGTGCCAGCAGCCAAGCTAGCGGAGGATCCTACGAGCAGTACTTC
cdr3_aa: CASSQASGGSYEQYF
v_call: TRBV3-1
j_call: TRBJ2-7
clone_size: many
d_call: TRBD2

cdr3_nt: TGCAGTGCTAGACCGGGACAGGGGGGATATCAGCCCCAGCATTTT
cdr3_aa: CSARPGQGGYQPQHF
v_call: TRBV20-1
j_call: TRBJ1-5
clone_size: once
d_call: TRBD1

cdr3_nt: TGCGCCAGCAGCCAAGAATTACGAGCTGGGACCGGGGAGCTGTTTTTT
cdr3_aa: CASSQELRAGTGELFF
v_call: TRBV4-1
j_call: TRBJ2-2
clone_size: few
d_call: .

cdr3_nt: TGTGCCAGCAGCCAGACCGACAGGGAGTCGCCCGAGCAGTACTTC
cdr3_aa: CASSQTDRESPEQYF
v_call: TRBV7-9
j_call: TRBJ2-7
clone_size: many
d_call: TRBD1

cdr3_nt: TGTGCCAGCAGTGACGAGGGAGACTTTCCCCGTTACGGCACAGATACGCAGTATTTT
cdr3_aa: CASSDEGDFPRYGTDTQYF
v_call: TRBV2
j_call: TRBJ2-3
clone_size: many
d_call: .

cdr3_nt: TGTGCCAGTAGTATTGGGACTATCACAGATACGCAGTATTTT
cdr3_aa: CASSIGTITDTQYF
v_call: TRBV19
j_call: TRBJ2-3
clone_size: once
d_call: TRBD2

cdr3_nt: TGCAGTGCTAGGGAGGGGACAGGGCGCTACAATGAGCAGTTCTTC
cdr3_aa: CSAREGTGRYNEQFF
v_call: TRBV20-1
j_call: TRBJ2-1
clone_size: many
d_call: TRBD1

cdr3_nt: TGTGCCAGCAGCTTAGGGTCTGGTGCTGACAGGGGAAGGAATGAGCAGTTCTTC
cdr3_aa: CASSLGSGADRGRNEQFF
v_call: TRBV11-1
j_call: TRBJ2-1
clone_size: .
d_call: TRBD1

cdr3_nt: TGCGCCAGCAGCTATTCAGACCGGAGCTCTGGAAACACCATATATTTT
cdr3_aa: CASSYSDRSSGNTIYF
v_call: TRBV5-1
j_call: TRBJ1-3
clone_size: few
d_call: .

cdr3_nt: TGTGCCAGCAGTTACTCTGGGCTAGCGGGAGGGCCCACAGATACGCAGTATTTT
cdr3_aa: CASSYSGLAGGPTDTQYF
v_call: TRBV6-2/TRBV6-3
j_call: TRBJ2-3
clone_size: many
d_call: TRBD2

cdr3_nt: TGTGCCATCAGTGATGGAAATAGCGAATCCTACAATGAGCAGTTCTTC
cdr3_aa: CAISDGNSESYNEQFF
v_call: TRBV10-3
j_call: TRBJ2-1
clone_size: few
d_call: .

cdr3_nt: TGTGCCAGCCTCGGGGCAGGGAATGAAAAACTGTTTTTT
cdr3_aa: CASLGAGNEKLFF
v_call: TRBV7-9
j_call: TRBJ1-4
clone_size: many
d_call: .

cdr3_nt: TGTGCCAGCAGCGTAGTGATGGGAGACGAGCAGTACTTC
cdr3_aa: CASSVVMGDEQYF
v_call: TRBV9
j_call: TRBJ2-7
clone_size: many
d_call: .

cdr3_nt: TGTGCCACCAGCAGAGAAGGTGGGGGCTGGGACGAGCAGTACTTC
cdr3_aa: CATSREGGGWDEQYF
v_call: TRBV15
j_call: TRBJ2-7
clone_size: few
d_call: .

cdr3_nt: TGCAGCGTTGAACTTCAGGTCAGTGAGCAGTTCTTC
cdr3_aa: CSVELQVSEQFF
v_call: TRBV29-1
j_call: TRBJ2-1
clone_size: few
d_call: .

cdr3_nt: TGTGCCAGCAGCACTTCTAGCGGGGCATACAATGAGCAGTTCTTC
cdr3_aa: CASSTSSGAYNEQFF
v_call: TRBV7-9
j_call: TRBJ2-1
clone_size: many
d_call: TRBD2

cdr3_nt: TGTGCCAGCAGCCAAGATCATGAGGGCGGCGCAACTAATGAAAAACTGTTTTTT
cdr3_aa: CASSQDHEGGATNEKLFF
v_call: TRBV3-2
j_call: TRBJ1-4
clone_size: .
d_call: .

cdr3_nt: TGTGCCAGCAGCATAGACAGGGGAGACTATGGCTACACCTTC
cdr3_aa: CASSIDRGDYGYTF
v_call: TRBV2
j_call: TRBJ1-2
clone_size: many
d_call: TRBD1

cdr3_nt: TGTGCCAGCTCCGGGACAGGGTTTGGCTACACCTTC
cdr3_aa: CASSGTGFGYTF
v_call: TRBV11-3
j_call: TRBJ1-2
clone_size: .
d_call: TRBD1